The 9 T cell receptor beta chains in this list originate from one sample, sequenced in a study of preoperative IRX-2 immunotherapy in early breast cancer. Specified treatment: preoperative locoregional IRX-2 cytokine immunotherapy. Method: immunoSEQ multiplex PCR; TCRdb's copy keeps in-frame clones and lacks some. The sample lists more than 35,000 clones; 60% to 85% were seen once. Specimen: tumor tissue, collected after IRX-2 immunotherapy. The receptors were sampled from a human donor with breast cancer.

The chain employs TRBV5-1 and TRBJ1-4, with D possibly matching TRBD1 (5 bases). The CDR3 is 15 amino acids. The germline CDR1 and CDR2 sequences are SGHRS and YFSETQ. V dropped 0 bases and J dropped 6 bases, with 12 bases sitting between them. The CDR3 sequence is CASSLVGLGDEKLFF. The CDR3, as DNA: TGCGCCAGCAGCTTGGTAGGGCTGGGGGATGAAAAACTGTTTTTT.

The rearrangement links TRBV5-1 to TRBJ1-4, with D perhaps TRBD1 (5 bases). Trimming took off 4 bases at V and 0 bases at J, with 10 bases between the two ends. This CDR3 is built from 15 residues. From germline, CDR1 is SGHRS and CDR2 YFSETQ. CDR3 protein: CASSPQGATNEKLFF. The CDR3 DNA follows: TGCGCCAGCAGCCCTCAGGGTGCAACTAATGAAAAACTGTTTTTT. Supplemented by reference TRBV5-1 and TRBJ1-4, the full variable domain reads KAGVTQTPRYLIKTRGQQVTLSCSPISGHRSVSWYQQTPGQGLQFLFEYFSETQRNKGNFPGRFSGRQFSNSRSEMNVSTLELGDSALYLCASSPQGATNEKLFFGSGTQLSVL.

This CDR3 reads CASGLAGANTGELFF. The CDR3 coding sequence is TGCGCCAGCGGGCTAGCGGGGGCGAACACCGGGGAGCTGTTTTTT. The rearrangement joins TRBV5-1 to TRBJ2-2; TRBD2 matches 10 bases. With 7 bases clipped from V and 0 bases from J, the junction kept 3 bases outside the gene matches. The germline CDR1 and CDR2 sequences are SGHRS and YFSETQ. CDR3 length: 15 amino acids.

The chain links TRBV5-1 to TRBJ2-2; D is uncertain. Germline lookup yields CDR1 SGHRS and CDR2 YFSETQ. The CDR3 sequence is 14 residues long. The germline V and J ends were trimmed by 4 bases and 5 bases, with 12 bases remaining between them. CDR3 DNA sequence: TGCGCCAGCAGCCCGAGCGTCCTAACCGGGGAGCTGTTTTTT. This encodes CASSPSVLTGELFF.

The chain is built from TRBV28 and TRBJ2-5; possibly TRBD1 for D (6 bases). Trimming took 3 bases from V and 3 from J, leaving 17 bases between them. Looked up from germline, CDR1 is MDHEN and CDR2 is SYDVKM. CDR3 length: 16 amino acids. The CDR3 reads CASSLPVQGREETQYF. In DNA form, the CDR3 reads TGTGCCAGCAGTTTGCCTGTACAGGGTAGGGAAGAGACCCAGTACTTC. Full variable domain (rest looked up from reference TRBV28 and TRBJ2-5): DVKVTQSSRYLVKRTGEKVFLECVQDMDHENMFWYRQDPGLGLRLIYFSYDVKMKEKGDIPEGYSVSREKKERFSLILESASTNQTSMYLCASSLPVQGREETQYFGPGTRLLVL.

The chain has TRBV19 and TRBJ2-1, with a weak D call TRBD2 (5 bases). V was trimmed by 1 base and J by 8 bases, leaving 15 bases between them. The V gene's germline CDR1 is LNHDA and CDR2 SQIVND (reference sequence). The CDR3 runs 15 residues. CDR3 DNA sequence: TGTGCCAGTAGTATAGGGTCAAGGGCCGGGGATGAGCAGTTCTTC. Its protein product is CASSIGSRAGDEQFF.

The chain joins TRBV19 to TRBJ1-2; D unresolved. The CDR3 extends over 13 amino acids. Germline assignment: CDR1 LNHDA and CDR2 SQIVND (reference sequence). V lost 6 bases and J lost 0, with 8 bases in between. The CDR3 loop reads CASRQRANYGYTF. In DNA form, the CDR3 reads TGTGCCAGTAGACAGCGGGCTAACTATGGCTACACCTTC.

The V and J genes are TRBV29-1 and TRBJ1-2; D possibly corresponds to TRBD1 (6 bases). CDR3 length equals 13 residues. Germline V gene lookup returns CDR1 SQVTM and CDR2 ANQGSEA. With 7 bases removed from V and 0 bases from J, the gap between germline ends came to 12 bases. CDR3 region: CSAGGGPNYGYTF. CDR3 DNA: TGCAGCGCCGGGGGGGGGCCTAACTATGGCTACACCTTC.

The chain employs TRBV7-7 and TRBJ1-4, with a tentative D call TRBD1 (5 bases). Germline CDR1 is SSHAT and CDR2 is FNYEAQ (reference sequence). CDR3 length: 14 amino acids. Trimming cost V 5 bases and J 3 bases, with 10 bases left between them. CDR3 residues: CASSVRGPNEKLFF. CDR3 DNA: TGTGCCAGCAGCGTCCGGGGCCCTAATGAAAAACTGTTTTTT. Based on the CDR3 plus reference TRBV7-7 and TRBJ1-4, the full variable domain is GAGVSQSPRYKVTKRGQDVTLRCDPISSHATLYWYQQALGQGPEFLTYFNYEAQPDKSGLPSDRFSAERPEGSISTLTIQRTEQRDSAMYRCASSVRGPNEKLFFGSGTQLSVL.